One sample yielded the 14 T cell receptor beta chains listed below, sequenced in a study of a mutant IDH1 vaccine in newly diagnosed glioma (dated by TCRdb to 2020 to 2022). In light of the paper, this sample's time point label describes: week 35, safety follow-up. Every vaccine dose consisted of 300 ug of a 20-mer mutant IDH1 peptide in Montanide, administered subcutaneously together with topical imiquimod. Library generation was performed with the immunoSEQ multiplex PCR assay. Entries here come from immuneACCESS through TCRdb and include only in-frame sequences with V and J called. Some clones fail to appear in such tables; in the studies checked, an unresolved V gene covers under half of the shortfall, and the cause of the remainder is unknown. Here the sample has about 40,000 clones; approximately 83% occur a single time. Together, the top ten hold 5.1% of the sample. No antigen is known for these receptors.

This specimen was PBMCs, taken from a glioma patient whose treatment included an IDH1 peptide vaccine. Every receptor here comes from a woman aged 45-65 years with glioma.

This chain joins TRBV12-5 and TRBJ2-5, with unresolved D. There are 14 residues in the CDR3. Germline CDR1 and CDR2: LGHNT and FRNRAP. V lost 3 bases, J lost 7 bases, and 15 bases lay in between. CDR3 sequence: CASGFDSSVGTQYF. The CDR3 DNA sequence: TGTGCTAGTGGTTTCGATAGCTCTGTAGGGACCCAGTACTTC.

The chain is built from TRBV15 and TRBJ2-1, with D possibly being TRBD2 (6 bases). The germline CDR1 and CDR2 sequences are LNHNV and YYDKDF (reference sequence). CDR3 length equals 15 residues. The V end lost 7 bases, the J end lost 0 bases, and 13 bases lay between the germline ends. Here the CDR3 reads CATTGDLSSYNEQFF. The CDR3 nucleotides are TGTGCCACCACCGGGGACTTAAGCTCCTACAATGAGCAGTTCTTC.

The V gene is TRBV5-1, the J gene TRBJ2-7; the D is unclear. Trimming took off 2 bases at V and 0 bases at J, with 6 bases between the two ends. This CDR3 contains 13 residues. The germline gives CDR1 SGHRS, CDR2 YFSETQ. The CDR3 region has the DNA TGCGCCAGCAGCTTCCAGAACTCCTACGAGCAGTACTTC. Protein product: CASSFQNSYEQYF. Variable domain in full (rest from reference TRBV5-1 and TRBJ2-7): KAGVTQTPRYLIKTRGQQVTLSCSPISGHRSVSWYQQTPGQGLQFLFEYFSETQRNKGNFPGRFSGRQFSNSRSEMNVSTLELGDSALYLCASSFQNSYEQYFGPGTRLTVT.

A few counts support this clone. The rearrangement links TRBV7-6 to TRBJ1-1, with 9 bases matching TRBD1. CDR1 is SGHVS and CDR2 is FNYEAQ in the germline V gene. The V gene end was trimmed by 5 bases and the J gene end by 10 bases; junction bases not matched to a gene: 11. The CDR3 sequence is 14 residues long. The CDR3 loop is CASSTPGQGITAFF. CDR3 coding DNA: TGTGCCAGCAGCACCCCGGGACAGGGTATTACAGCTTTCTTT.

As DNA, the CDR3 is TGCAGCGTTGAGAGGGACACCAAATTTGAAGCTTTCTTT. Its translation: CSVERDTKFEAFF. V is TRBV29-1 and J is TRBJ1-1, with D possibly matching TRBD1 (6 bases). The CDR3 runs to 13 residues. Germline V CDR1 and CDR2: SQVTM, ANQGSEA. V was shortened by 3 bases and J by 7 bases, with 15 bases between the two germline ends. The full variable domain, rest sourced from reference TRBV29-1 and TRBJ1-1, is SAVISQKPSRDICQRGTSLTIQCQVDSQVTMMFWYRQQPGQSLTLIATANQGSEATYESGFVIDKFPISRPNLTFSTLTVSNMSPEDSSIYLCSVERDTKFEAFFGQGTRLTVV.

The chain links TRBV9 to TRBJ1-6; tentatively, D is TRBD1 (6 bases). Germline CDR1 reads SGDLS; CDR2 reads YYNGEE. The V and J ends lost 2 bases and 5 bases respectively, with 8 bases between them. The CDR3 runs 14 residues. The CDR3 here is CASSVDSNNSPLHF. CDR3 DNA: TGTGCCAGCAGCGTGGACAGCAATAATTCACCCCTCCACTTT.

The chain carries TRBV6-5 and TRBJ2-7; D call uncertain. CDR1 and CDR2 from the germline V gene are MNHEY and SVGAGI. With 5 bases removed from V and 3 bases from J, the gap between germline ends came to 14 bases. The CDR3 has 14 amino acids. In nucleotides, the CDR3 is TGTGCCAGCAGTCCCACCGGACCGGACTACGAGCAGTACTTC. Translated: CASSPTGPDYEQYF.

The chain carries TRBV18 and TRBJ2-7; no reliable D call. The CDR3 has 12 amino acids. V gave up 3 bases and J gave up 3 bases, with 6 bases separating them. The germline V gene has CDR1 KGHSH and CDR2 LQKENI. In nucleotides, the CDR3 is TGTGCCAGCTCACCCAACAGCTACGAGCAGTACTTC. Translating gives CASSPNSYEQYF.

The chain is built from TRBV5-1 and TRBJ1-1; D unclear. The CDR3 has 13 amino acids. Germline CDR1 and CDR2: SGHRS and YFSETQ. V lost 0 bases, J lost 0 bases, and 3 bases lay in between. This chain's CDR3 is CASSLGLNTEAFF. CDR3 bases: TGCGCCAGCAGCTTGGGATTGAACACTGAAGCTTTCTTT.

The chain employs TRBV4-3 and TRBJ2-1, with D unresolved. The V gene lost 4 bases and the J gene lost 9 bases, with 13 bases spanning the gap. Germline assignment: CDR1 LGHNA and CDR2 YSLEER. The CDR3 covers 13 residues. CDR3 bases: TGCGCCAGCAGCCGGTTGCTAGGTGGTGAGCAGTTCTTC. This encodes CASSRLLGGEQFF.

The chain links TRBV6-6 to TRBJ1-2, with 8 bases identical to TRBD1. This CDR3 has 12 residues. Trimming cost V 11 bases and J 8 bases; bases outside gene matches: 10. Germline V lookup: CDR1 MNHNY, CDR2 SVGAGI (reference sequence). The CDR3 loop reads CAGRQGAGGYTF. In nucleotides, the CDR3 is TGTGCCGGGAGGCAGGGGGCAGGAGGCTACACCTTC.

This clone was seen only a few times. The CDR3 nucleotides are TGTGCCAGTTGTCCCCGGGACCAGAGGGAAAAACTGTTTTTT. It is translated as CASCPRDQREKLFF. The chain couples TRBV19 to TRBJ1-4; tentative D call: TRBD1 (5 bases). Germline lookup yields CDR1 LNHDA and CDR2 SQIVND (reference sequence). V was trimmed by 8 bases and J by 8 bases, leaving 18 bases between them. The CDR3 totals 14 residues. Using reference TRBV19 and TRBJ1-4 for the parts outside the CDR3, the full variable domain is DGGITQSPKYLFRKEGQNVTLSCEQNLNHDAMYWYRQDPGQGLRLIYYSQIVNDFQKGDIAEGYSVSREKKESFPLTVTSAQKNPTAFYLCASCPRDQREKLFFGSGTQLSVL.

This chain joins TRBV4-2 and TRBJ2-1; 11 bases are shared with TRBD2. The germline gives CDR1 LGHNA, CDR2 YNFKEQ. Trimming took 4 bases from V and 4 from J; bases not matched to a gene: 9. This CDR3 contains 17 residues. The CDR3 DNA sequence: TGTGCCAGCAGCCGCTACGCCACTAGCGGGGGATACAATGAGCAGTTCTTC. This translates into CASSRYATSGGYNEQFF.

This chain joins TRBV6-5 and TRBJ2-1, with unresolved D. Germline V CDR1 and CDR2: MNHEY, SVGAGI. This CDR3 comprises 12 residues. Deletions cut 2 bases from V and 4 bases from J, with 3 bases between. The CDR3: CASSYAYNEQFF. CDR3 coding DNA: TGTGCCAGCAGTTACGCGTACAATGAGCAGTTCTTC.